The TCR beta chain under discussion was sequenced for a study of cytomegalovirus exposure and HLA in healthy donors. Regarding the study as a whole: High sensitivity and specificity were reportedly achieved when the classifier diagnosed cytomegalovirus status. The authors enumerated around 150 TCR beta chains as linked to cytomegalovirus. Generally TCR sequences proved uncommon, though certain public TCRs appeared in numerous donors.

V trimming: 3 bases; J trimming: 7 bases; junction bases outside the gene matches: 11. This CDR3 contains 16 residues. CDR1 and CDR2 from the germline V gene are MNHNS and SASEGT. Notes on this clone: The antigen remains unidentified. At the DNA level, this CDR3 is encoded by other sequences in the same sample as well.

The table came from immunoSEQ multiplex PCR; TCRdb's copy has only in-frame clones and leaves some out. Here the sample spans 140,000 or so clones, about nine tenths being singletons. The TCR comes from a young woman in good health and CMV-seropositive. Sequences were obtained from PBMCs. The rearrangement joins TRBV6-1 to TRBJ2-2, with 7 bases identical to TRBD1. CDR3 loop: CASSDPTGDKNGELFF. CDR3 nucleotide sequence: TGTGCCAGCAGTGACCCAACAGGGGATAAGAACGGGGAGCTGTTTTTT.